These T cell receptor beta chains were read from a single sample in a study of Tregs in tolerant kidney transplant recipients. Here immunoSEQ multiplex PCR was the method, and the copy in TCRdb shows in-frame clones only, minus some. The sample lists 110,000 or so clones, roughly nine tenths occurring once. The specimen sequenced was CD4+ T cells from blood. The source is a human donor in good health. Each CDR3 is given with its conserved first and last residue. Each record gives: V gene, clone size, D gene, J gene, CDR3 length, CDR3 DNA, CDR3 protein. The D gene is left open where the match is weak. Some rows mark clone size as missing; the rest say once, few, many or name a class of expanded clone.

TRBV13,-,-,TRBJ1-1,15,TGTGCCAGCAGCGAGCAGGGACGGCTGGTCACTGAAGCTTTCTTT,CASSEQGRLVTEAFF
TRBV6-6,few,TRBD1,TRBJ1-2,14,TGTGCCAGCATCTACGGGGGACAGGGGAAAGGCTACACCTTC,CASIYGGQGKGYTF
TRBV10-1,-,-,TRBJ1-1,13,TGCGCCAGCAGCCGACAGCTGAACACTGAAGCTTTCTTT,CASSRQLNTEAFF
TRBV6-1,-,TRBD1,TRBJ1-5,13,TGTGCCAGCAGTCGGACAGGGGGTCAGCCCCAGCATTTT,CASSRTGGQPQHF
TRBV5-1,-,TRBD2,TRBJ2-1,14,TGCGCCAGCAGGAGCGGGACCTCCTACAATGAGCAGTTCTTC,CASRSGTSYNEQFF
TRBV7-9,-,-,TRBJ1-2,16,TGTGCCAGCAGCCGTCGGTCCACAGCCGATAGCTATGGCTACACCTTC,CASSRRSTADSYGYTF
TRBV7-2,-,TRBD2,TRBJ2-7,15,TGTGCCAGCAGCTCCCCAAAAGCGGGAGCCTACGAGCAGTACTTC,CASSSPKAGAYEQYF
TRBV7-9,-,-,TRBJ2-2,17,TGTGCCAGCAGCTTCACCTCTGGACGAGGGGGAACCGGGGAGCTGTTTTTT,CASSFTSGRGGTGELFF
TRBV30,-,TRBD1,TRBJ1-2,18,TGTGCCTGGAGCCCCTTAGGGGTCAGGGGGTTTAGCCCCTATGGCTACACCTTC,CAWSPLGVRGFSPYGYTF
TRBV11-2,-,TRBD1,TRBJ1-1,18,TGTGCCAGCAGCTTAGTATTACTTTTGGGACAGGGGTCTTCTGAAGCTTTCTTT,CASSLVLLLGQGSSEAFF
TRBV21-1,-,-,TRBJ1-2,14,TGTGCCAGCAGCCTAACCCCCGGACTTCATGGCTACACCTTC,CASSLTPGLHGYTF
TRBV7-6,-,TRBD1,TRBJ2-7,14,TGTGCCAGCAGCAAAGGACAGGGGGAGTACGAGCAGTACTTC,CASSKGQGEYEQYF
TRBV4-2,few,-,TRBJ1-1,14,TGTGCCAGCAGCCAATCGGCAGGGAACACTGAAGCTTTCTTT,CASSQSAGNTEAFF
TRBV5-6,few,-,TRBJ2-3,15,TGTGCCAGCAGCTTGGCCGGGGAGATCACAGATACGCAGTATTTT,CASSLAGEITDTQYF
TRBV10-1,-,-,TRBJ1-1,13,TGCGCCAGCAGTCGGGCTTCGGGCACTGAAGCTTTCTTT,CASSRASGTEAFF
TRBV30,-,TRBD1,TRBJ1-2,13,TGTGCCTGGAGTGTACGACAGGGCTATGGCTACACCTTC,CAWSVRQGYGYTF
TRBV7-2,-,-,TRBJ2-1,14,TGTGCCAGCAGACTCCAAGGGGGGATCAATGAGCAGTTCTTC,CASRLQGGINEQFF
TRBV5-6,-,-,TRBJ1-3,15,TGTGCCAGCAGCTTGGGGGTAGCTACGGGAAACACCATATATTTT,CASSLGVATGNTIYF
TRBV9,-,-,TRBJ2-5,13,TGTGCCAGCAGCGTAGGCGGGCAAGAGACCCAGTACTTC,CASSVGGQETQYF
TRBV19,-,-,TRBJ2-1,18,TGTGCCAGTAGTATAGGTCCTCGGGAACAGGGCTTTCGTGATGAGCAGTTCTTC,CASSIGPREQGFRDEQFF
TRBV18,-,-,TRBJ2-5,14,TGTGCCAGCTCACCATCGGGTTCCCGAGAGACCCAGTACTTC,CASSPSGSRETQYF
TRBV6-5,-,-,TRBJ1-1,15,TGTGCCAGCAGTTATAATTACCCCTTGAACACTGAAGCTTTCTTT,CASSYNYPLNTEAFF
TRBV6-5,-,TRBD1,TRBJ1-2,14,TGTGCCAGCACCAATGAGGGACAGGACTATGGCTACACCTTC,CASTNEGQDYGYTF
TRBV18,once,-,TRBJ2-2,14,TGTGCCAGCTCACTGGGAGGAGGCACCGGGGAGCTGTTTTTT,CASSLGGGTGELFF
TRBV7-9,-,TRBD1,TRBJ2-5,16,TGTGCCAGCAGACGACAGGGGGCCGGAATACAAGAGACCCAGTACTTC,CASRRQGAGIQETQYF
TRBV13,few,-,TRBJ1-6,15,TGTGCCAGCAGCTTAATTCAGGGGAGGGATTCACCCCTCCACTTT,CASSLIQGRDSPLHF
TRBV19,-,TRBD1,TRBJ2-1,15,TGTGCCAGTAGTACCGACAGGGCCTCCTACAATGAGCAGTTCTTC,CASSTDRASYNEQFF
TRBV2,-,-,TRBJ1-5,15,TGTGCCAGCACCGGGGGTTTAGGGGGCAATCAGCCCCAGCATTTT,CASTGGLGGNQPQHF
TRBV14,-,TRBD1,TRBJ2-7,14,TGTGCCAGCAGCCAGTACAGGGGGCCCTACGAGCAGTACTTC,CASSQYRGPYEQYF
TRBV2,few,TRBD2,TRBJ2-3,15,TGTGCCACGAAGACCGGGACTACTAGCACAGATACGCAGTATTTT,CATKTGTTSTDTQYF
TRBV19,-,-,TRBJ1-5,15,TGTGCCAGTAGTATAGATCCCAGGGTCAATCAGCCCCAGCATTTT,CASSIDPRVNQPQHF
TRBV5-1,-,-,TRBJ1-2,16,TGCGCCAGCAGCTCCGAATCCCAAGGGGCAGGCTATGGCTACACCTTC,CASSSESQGAGYGYTF
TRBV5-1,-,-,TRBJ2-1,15,TGCGCCAGCAGCTTTCAGGGTTATTCCTACAATGAGCAGTTCTTC,CASSFQGYSYNEQFF
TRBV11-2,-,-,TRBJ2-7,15,TGTGCCAGCAGCTTGGGGGGGGCCGGGTACTACGAGCAGTACTTC,CASSLGGAGYYEQYF
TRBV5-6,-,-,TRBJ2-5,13,TGTGCCAGCAGCTTTAAGGGTTCAGAGACCCAGTACTTC,CASSFKGSETQYF
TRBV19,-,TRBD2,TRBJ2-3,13,TGTGCCAGTAACCCACAGCGGGGTGCTACGCAGTATTTT,CASNPQRGATQYF